This T cell receptor beta chain was observed in a study of shared clonotypes between healthy human individuals. For the study at large: CD8 memory received one plate per donor, CD8 naive two, CD4 memory three and CD4 naive three.

CDR1 KGHSH and CDR2 LQKENI come from the germline V gene. This CDR3 contains 14 residues. Trimming took off 3 bases at V and 5 bases at J, with 10 bases between the two ends. Donors comprised only Caucasian adults living in Nashville, Tennessee. TCRdb keeps only in-frame clones here, not all; method: immunoSEQ multiplex PCR. This table has about 1 million clones, around 74% appearing once. This receptor was obtained from a man younger than 30 in good health. The chain combines TRBV18 with TRBJ2-2; D remains unclear. Sequenced: memory CD4+ T cells sorted from blood. The subset: CD45RA-negative fraction. CDR3 loop: CASSPGWQTGELFF. The CDR3 nucleotides read TGTGCCAGCTCACCTGGGTGGCAGACCGGGGAGCTGTTTTTT. Full variable domain (outside the CDR3, taken from reference TRBV18 and TRBJ2-2): NAGVMQNPRHLVRRRGQEARLRCSPMKGHSHVYWYRQLPEEGLKFMVYLQKENIIDESGMPKERFSAEFPKEGPSILRIQQVVRGDSAAYFCASSPGWQTGELFFGEGSRLTVL.